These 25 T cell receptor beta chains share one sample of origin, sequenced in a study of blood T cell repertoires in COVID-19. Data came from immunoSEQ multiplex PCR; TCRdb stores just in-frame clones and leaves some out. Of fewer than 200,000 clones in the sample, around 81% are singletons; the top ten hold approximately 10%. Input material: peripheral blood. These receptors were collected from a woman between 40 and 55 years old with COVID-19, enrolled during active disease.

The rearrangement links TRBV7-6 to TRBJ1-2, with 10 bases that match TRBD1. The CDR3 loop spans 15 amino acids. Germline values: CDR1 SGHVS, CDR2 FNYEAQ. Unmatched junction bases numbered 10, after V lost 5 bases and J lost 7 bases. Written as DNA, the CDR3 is TGTGCCAGCAGCAAAACCGGGACAGGGGACTTTGGCTACACCTTC. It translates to CASSKTGTGDFGYTF.

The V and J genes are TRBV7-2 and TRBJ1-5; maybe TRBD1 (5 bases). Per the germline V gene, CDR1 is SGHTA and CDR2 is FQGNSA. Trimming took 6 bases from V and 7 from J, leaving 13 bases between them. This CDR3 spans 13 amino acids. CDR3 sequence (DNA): TGTGCCAGCAGGCGGACCTCAGGGCAGCCCCAGCATTTT. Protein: CASRRTSGQPQHF.

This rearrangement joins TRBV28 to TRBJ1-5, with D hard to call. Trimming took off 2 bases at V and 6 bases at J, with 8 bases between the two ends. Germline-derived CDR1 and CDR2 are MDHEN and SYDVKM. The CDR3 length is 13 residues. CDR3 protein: CASSLQAFQPQHF. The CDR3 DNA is TGTGCCAGCAGTTTACAGGCTTTTCAGCCCCAGCATTTT.

The CDR3 spells CSAPAVGGYTF. CDR3 in DNA: TGCAGTGCCCCCGCCGTCGGGGGCTACACCTTC. The V and J genes are TRBV20-1 and TRBJ1-2; unclear D gene. Looked up from germline, CDR1 is DFQATT and CDR2 is SNEGSKA (reference sequence). V lost 6 bases and J 8 bases, leaving 13 bases between the germline ends. The CDR3 length is 11 residues.

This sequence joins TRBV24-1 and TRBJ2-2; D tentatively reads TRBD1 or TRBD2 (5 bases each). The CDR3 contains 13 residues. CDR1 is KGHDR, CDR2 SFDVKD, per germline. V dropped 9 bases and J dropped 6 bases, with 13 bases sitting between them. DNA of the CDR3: TGTGCCACCCGTGGGGGAGCGGCCGGGGAGCTGTTTTTT. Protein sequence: CATRGGAAGELFF.

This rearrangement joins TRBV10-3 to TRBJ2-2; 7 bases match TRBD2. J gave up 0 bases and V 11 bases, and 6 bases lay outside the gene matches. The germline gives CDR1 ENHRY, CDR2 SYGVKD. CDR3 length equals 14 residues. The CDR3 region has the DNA TGTGCCGTTGGCGCGGGGGCGAACACCGGGGAGCTGTTTTTT. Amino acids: CAVGAGANTGELFF.

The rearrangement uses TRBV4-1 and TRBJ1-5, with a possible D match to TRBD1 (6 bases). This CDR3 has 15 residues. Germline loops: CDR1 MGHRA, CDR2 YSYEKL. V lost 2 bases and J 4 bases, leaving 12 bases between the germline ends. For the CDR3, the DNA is TGCGCCAGCAGCCAATCTGGACAGATGAATCAGCCCCAGCATTTT. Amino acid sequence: CASSQSGQMNQPQHF.

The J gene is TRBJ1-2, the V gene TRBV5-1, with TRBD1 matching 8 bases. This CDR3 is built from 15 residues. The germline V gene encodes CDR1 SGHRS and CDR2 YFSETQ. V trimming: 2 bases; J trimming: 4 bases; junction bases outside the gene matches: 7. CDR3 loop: CASSLGQGEGYGYTF. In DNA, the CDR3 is TGCGCCAGCAGCTTAGGACAGGGAGAAGGCTATGGCTACACCTTC.

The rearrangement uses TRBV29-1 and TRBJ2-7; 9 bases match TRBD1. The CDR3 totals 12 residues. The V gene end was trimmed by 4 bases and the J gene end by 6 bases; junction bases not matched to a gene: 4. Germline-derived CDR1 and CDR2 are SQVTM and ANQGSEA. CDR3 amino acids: CSVGDRVGEQYF. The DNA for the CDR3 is TGCAGCGTTGGGGACAGGGTGGGCGAGCAGTACTTC.

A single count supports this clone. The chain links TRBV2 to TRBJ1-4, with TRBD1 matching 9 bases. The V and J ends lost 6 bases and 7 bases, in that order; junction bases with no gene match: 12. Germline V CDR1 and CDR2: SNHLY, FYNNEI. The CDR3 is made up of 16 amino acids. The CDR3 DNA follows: TGTGCCAGCAGCTCGGGACAGGGTGCGCGGAGTGAAAAACTGTTTTTT. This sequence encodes CASSSGQGARSEKLFF.

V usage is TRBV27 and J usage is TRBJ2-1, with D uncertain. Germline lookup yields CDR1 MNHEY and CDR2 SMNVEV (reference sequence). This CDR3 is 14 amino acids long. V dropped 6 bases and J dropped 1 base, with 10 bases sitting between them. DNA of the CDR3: TGTGCCAGCAGCAGCGCGGATTCCTACAATGAGCAGTTCTTC. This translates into CASSSADSYNEQFF.

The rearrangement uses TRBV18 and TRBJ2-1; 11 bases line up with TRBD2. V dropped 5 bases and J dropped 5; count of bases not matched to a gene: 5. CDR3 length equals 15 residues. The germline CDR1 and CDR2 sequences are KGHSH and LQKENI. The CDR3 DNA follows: TGTGCCAGCTCAAAACTAGCGGGAGCTGACAATGAGCAGTTCTTC. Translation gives CASSKLAGADNEQFF.

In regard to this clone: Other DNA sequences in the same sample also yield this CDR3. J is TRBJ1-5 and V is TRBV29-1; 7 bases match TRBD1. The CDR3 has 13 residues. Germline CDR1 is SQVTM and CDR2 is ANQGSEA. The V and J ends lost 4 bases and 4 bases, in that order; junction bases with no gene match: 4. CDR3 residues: CSVAQGNNQPQHF. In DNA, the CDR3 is TGCAGCGTTGCACAGGGGAATAATCAGCCCCAGCATTTT.

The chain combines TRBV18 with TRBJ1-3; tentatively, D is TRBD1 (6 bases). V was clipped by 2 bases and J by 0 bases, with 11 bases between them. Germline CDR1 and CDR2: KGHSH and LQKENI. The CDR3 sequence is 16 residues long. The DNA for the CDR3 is TGTGCCAGCTCACCAGCCAGGGGCCACTCTGGAAACACCATATATTTT. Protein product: CASSPARGHSGNTIYF.

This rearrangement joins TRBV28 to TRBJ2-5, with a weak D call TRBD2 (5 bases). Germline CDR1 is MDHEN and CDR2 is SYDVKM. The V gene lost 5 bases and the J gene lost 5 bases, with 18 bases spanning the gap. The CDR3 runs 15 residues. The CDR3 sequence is CASSTSNQRRETQYF. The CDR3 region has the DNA TGTGCCAGCAGTACTTCAAACCAGCGGAGGGAGACCCAGTACTTC.

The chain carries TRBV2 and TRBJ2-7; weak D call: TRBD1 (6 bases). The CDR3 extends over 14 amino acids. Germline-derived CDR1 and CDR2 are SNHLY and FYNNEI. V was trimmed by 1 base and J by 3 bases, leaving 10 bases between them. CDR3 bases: TGTGCCAGCAGTGAAGAGTTGGACAGCTACGAGCAGTACTTC. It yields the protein CASSEELDSYEQYF.

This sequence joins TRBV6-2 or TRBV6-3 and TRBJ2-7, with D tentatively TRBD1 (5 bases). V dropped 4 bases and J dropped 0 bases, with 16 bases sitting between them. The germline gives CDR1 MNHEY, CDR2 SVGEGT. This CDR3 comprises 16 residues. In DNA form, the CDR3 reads TGTGCCAGCAGTTCCCTCCAGGGTGTCGGCTCCTACGAGCAGTACGTC. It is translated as CASSSLQGVGSYEQYV.

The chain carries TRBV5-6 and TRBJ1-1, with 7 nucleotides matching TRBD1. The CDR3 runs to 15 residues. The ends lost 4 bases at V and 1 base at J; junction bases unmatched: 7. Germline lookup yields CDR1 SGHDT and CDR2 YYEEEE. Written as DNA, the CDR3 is TGTGCCAGCAGCCCTTTACAGGGGTGGAACACTGAAGCTTTCTTT. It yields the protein CASSPLQGWNTEAFF.

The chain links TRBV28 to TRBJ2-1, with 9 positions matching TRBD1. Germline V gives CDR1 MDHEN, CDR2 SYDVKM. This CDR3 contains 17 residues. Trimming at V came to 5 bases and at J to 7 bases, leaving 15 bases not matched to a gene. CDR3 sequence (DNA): TGTGCCAGCAGTCTATTACCGGGACAGGGTGAGAAGAATGAGCAGTTCTTC. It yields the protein CASSLLPGQGEKNEQFF. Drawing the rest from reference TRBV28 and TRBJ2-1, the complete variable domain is DVKVTQSSRYLVKRTGEKVFLECVQDMDHENMFWYRQDPGLGLRLIYFSYDVKMKEKGDIPEGYSVSREKKERFSLILESASTNQTSMYLCASSLLPGQGEKNEQFFGPGTRLTVL.

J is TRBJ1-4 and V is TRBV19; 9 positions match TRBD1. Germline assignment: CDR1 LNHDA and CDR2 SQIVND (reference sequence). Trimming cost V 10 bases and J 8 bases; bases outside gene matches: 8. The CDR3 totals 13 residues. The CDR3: CATSGTGREKLFF. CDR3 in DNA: TGTGCCACCTCCGGGACAGGGCGAGAAAAACTGTTTTTT.

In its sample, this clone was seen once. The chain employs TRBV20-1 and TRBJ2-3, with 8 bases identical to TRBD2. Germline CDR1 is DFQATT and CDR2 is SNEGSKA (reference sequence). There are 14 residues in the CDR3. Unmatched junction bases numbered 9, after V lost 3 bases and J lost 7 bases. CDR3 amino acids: CSASRGGPENTQYF. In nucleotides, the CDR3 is TGCAGTGCTAGTCGGGGGGGCCCGGAGAATACGCAGTATTTT.

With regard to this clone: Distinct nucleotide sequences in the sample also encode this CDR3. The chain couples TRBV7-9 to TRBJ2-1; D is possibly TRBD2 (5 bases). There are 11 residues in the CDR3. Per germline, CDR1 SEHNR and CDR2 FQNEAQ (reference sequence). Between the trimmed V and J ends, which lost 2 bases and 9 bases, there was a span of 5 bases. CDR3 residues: CASSLTSEQFF. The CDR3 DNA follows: TGTGCCAGCAGCTTAACTAGTGAGCAGTTCTTC.

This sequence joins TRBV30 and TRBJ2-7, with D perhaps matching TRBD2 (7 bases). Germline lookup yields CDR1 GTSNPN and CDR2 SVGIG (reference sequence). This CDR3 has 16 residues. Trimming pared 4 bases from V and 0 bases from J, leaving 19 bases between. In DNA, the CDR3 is TGTGCCTGGATCCGCAGAGGAGGGGGGGACTCCTACGAGCAGTACGTC. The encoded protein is CAWIRRGGGDSYEQYV.

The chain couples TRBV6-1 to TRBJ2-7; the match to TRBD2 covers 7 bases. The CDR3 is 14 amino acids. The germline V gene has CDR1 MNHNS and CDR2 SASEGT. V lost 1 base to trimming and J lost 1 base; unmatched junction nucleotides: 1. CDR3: CASSEEAGSYEQYV. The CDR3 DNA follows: TGTGCCAGCAGTGAAGAAGCGGGATCCTACGAGCAGTACGTC.

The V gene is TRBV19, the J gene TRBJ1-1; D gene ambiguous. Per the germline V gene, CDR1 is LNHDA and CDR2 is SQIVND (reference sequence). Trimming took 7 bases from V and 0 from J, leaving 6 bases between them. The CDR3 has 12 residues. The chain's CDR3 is CASTAVNTEAFF. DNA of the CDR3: TGTGCCAGTACCGCAGTGAACACTGAAGCTTTCTTT. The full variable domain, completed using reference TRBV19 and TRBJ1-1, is DGGITQSPKYLFRKEGQNVTLSCEQNLNHDAMYWYRQDPGQGLRLIYYSQIVNDFQKGDIAEGYSVSREKKESFPLTVTSAQKNPTAFYLCASTAVNTEAFFGQGTRLTVV.